Each of the 13 T cell receptor beta chains below was sequenced from the same sample in a study of cytomegalovirus exposure and HLA in healthy donors. Researchers ran the PCR with 60 Vbeta and 13 Jbeta primers. Method: immunoSEQ multiplex PCR; TCRdb's copy keeps in-frame clones and lacks some. The sample holds some 120,000 clones; less than 80% are singletons and the top ten take approximately 3.8%. The sequencing sample was made of PBMCs. The receptors originated from a young man in good health and CMV-seronegative.

The chain is built from TRBV13 and TRBJ2-1; TRBD2 matches 10 bases. The CDR3 length is 15 residues. V shed 1 base, J shed 8 bases, and the junction held 5 bases outside the gene matches. Per germline, CDR1 PRHDT and CDR2 FYEKMQ (reference sequence). In nucleotides, the CDR3 is TGTGCCAGCAGCTTAGAAAGCGGGGGGGCGTATGAGCAGTTCTTC. It codes for CASSLESGGAYEQFF.

J is TRBJ2-7 and V is TRBV7-9, with D maybe TRBD2 (6 bases). The CDR3 runs to 12 residues. Trimming stripped 3 bases from V and 6 bases from J, with 9 bases between. Germline CDR1 and CDR2: SEHNR and FQNEAQ (reference sequence). The chain's CDR3 is CASSLAGSEQYF. The CDR3 DNA follows: TGTGCCAGCAGCTTGGCGGGATCCGAGCAGTACTTC.

The chain links TRBV6-4 to TRBJ1-6; D unclear. Trimming pared 3 bases from V and 4 bases from J, leaving 4 bases between. Germline values: CDR1 MRHNA, CDR2 SNTAGT. The length of the CDR3 is 13 residues. The CDR3 DNA reads TGTGCCAGCAGTGAAGAGTATAATTCACCCCTCCACTTT. Amino acids: CASSEEYNSPLHF.

V is TRBV6-1 and J is TRBJ1-2; the match to TRBD1 covers 10 bases. With V trimmed by 3 bases and J by 3 bases, 4 bases remained unmatched. The CDR3 covers 15 residues. The germline gives CDR1 MNHNS, CDR2 SASEGT. Here the CDR3 DNA reads TGTGCCAGCAGTGACATTGGGACAGGGGACTATGGCTACACCTTC. Its protein is CASSDIGTGDYGYTF.

DNA of the CDR3: TGTGCCAGCAGCCAAGTCGGCGTGGGGCACGAGCAGTACTTC. Translated: CASSQVGVGHEQYF. The chain has TRBV14 and TRBJ2-7, with D maybe TRBD1 (5 bases). Germline values: CDR1 SGHDN, CDR2 FVKESK. This CDR3 contains 14 residues. V was trimmed by 1 base and J by 5 bases, leaving 12 bases between them.

The DNA of the CDR3 is TGTGCCATCACCCCGGCACAGGGGGCTGATTATGGCTACACCTTC. As protein: CAITPAQGADYGYTF. The chain employs TRBV10-3 and TRBJ1-2, with 9 bases fitting TRBD1. The CDR3 consists of 15 residues. Germline V gene lookup returns CDR1 ENHRY and CDR2 SYGVKD. V trimming: 7 bases; J trimming: 5 bases; junction bases outside the gene matches: 11.

This clone was found a few times. The chain uses TRBV11-2 and TRBJ2-7; 9 bases map to TRBD1. The germline V gene encodes CDR1 SGHAT and CDR2 FQNNGV. V dropped 5 bases and J dropped 3; count of bases not matched to a gene: 11. This CDR3 has 16 amino acids. The CDR3 is CASSPLGRQGDYEQYF. The CDR3 nucleotides read TGTGCCAGCAGCCCACTAGGCAGACAGGGGGACTACGAGCAGTACTTC.

This clone was seen just once. The junction shows a germline mismatch at one end, possibly a read error. Within the sample, other DNA sequences also encode this same CDR3. The chain uses TRBV28 and TRBJ1-1; TRBD1 agrees at 7 bases. The CDR3 contains 14 residues. CDR1 is MDHEN, CDR2 SYDVKM, per germline. The CDR3 sequence: CASSSPPQGDHAFF. DNA of the CDR3: TGCGCCAGCAGTTCCCCCCCCCAGGGGGACCACGCTTTCTTT.

V and J are TRBV2 and TRBJ1-5; 10 nucleotides align to TRBD1. This CDR3 has 19 residues. Germline loops: CDR1 SNHLY, CDR2 FYNNEI. J lost 3 bases, V lost 4 bases, and 15 bases had no gene match. CDR3 in amino acids: CASSVNPKTGGSLNQPQHF. The DNA of the CDR3 is TGTGCCAGCAGTGTAAACCCCAAGACAGGGGGCTCCCTCAATCAGCCCCAGCATTTT.

The CDR3 spells CASSLRRLAGGNEQFF. CDR3 nucleotide sequence: TGTGCCAGCAGCTTAAGACGGCTAGCGGGGGGGAATGAGCAGTTCTTC. V is TRBV7-2 and J is TRBJ2-1, with TRBD2 identical over 12 bases. The CDR3 has 16 amino acids. Per the germline V gene, CDR1 is SGHTA and CDR2 is FQGNSA. V lost 2 bases, J lost 7 bases, and 6 bases stayed unmatched.

V gene TRBV19 combines with J gene TRBJ1-4; D remains ambiguous. Germline V gene data show CDR1 as LNHDA and CDR2 as SQIVND (reference sequence). V was cut by 5 bases and J by 10 bases, with 14 bases left in between. There are 13 residues in the CDR3. DNA of the CDR3: TGTGCCAGTAGTGCTGGGGAGATCGTAAAACTGTTTTTT. Translated, it gives CASSAGEIVKLFF.

This clone was observed a single time. This chain joins TRBV12-2 and TRBJ2-3; the table's D call TRBD2 went unverified against the DNA. TRBV12-2 is shown as a pseudogene. There are 17 residues in the CDR3. This CDR3 reads CASRLGGSIPVTDTQYF. CDR3 nucleotides: TGTGCAAGTCGCTTAGGAGGGTCTATCCCAGTAACAGATACGCAGTATTTT.

Comments on this clone: One end of the junction does not line up with germline, which may come from a read error. The chain has TRBV4-1 and TRBJ1-5, with a weak D call TRBD1 (6 bases). The length of the CDR3 is 17 residues. In germline, CDR1 is MGHRA, CDR2 YSYEKL. CDR3 amino acids: CASSEEQGTVGNQPQHF. CDR3 DNA: TGCGCCAGCAGCGAAGAACAGGGAACCGTTGGCAATCAGCCCCAGCATTTT.